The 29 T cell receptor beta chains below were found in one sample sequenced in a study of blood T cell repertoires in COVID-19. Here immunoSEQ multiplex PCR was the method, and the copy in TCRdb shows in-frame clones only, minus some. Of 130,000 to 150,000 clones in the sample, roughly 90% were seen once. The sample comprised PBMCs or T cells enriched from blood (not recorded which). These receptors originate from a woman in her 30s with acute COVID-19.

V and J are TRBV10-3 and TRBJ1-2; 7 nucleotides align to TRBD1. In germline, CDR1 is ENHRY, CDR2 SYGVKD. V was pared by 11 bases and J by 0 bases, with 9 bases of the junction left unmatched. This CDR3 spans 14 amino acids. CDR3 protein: CASSVGTANYGYTF. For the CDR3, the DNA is TGTGCCTCGTCCGTAGGGACAGCTAACTATGGCTACACCTTC.

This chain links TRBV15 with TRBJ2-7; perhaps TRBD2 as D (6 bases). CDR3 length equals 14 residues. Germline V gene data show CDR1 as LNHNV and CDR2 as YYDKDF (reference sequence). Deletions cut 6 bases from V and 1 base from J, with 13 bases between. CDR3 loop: CATSDPRGSYEQYF. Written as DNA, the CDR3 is TGTGCCACCAGTGATCCCCGGGGGTCCTACGAGCAGTACTTC.

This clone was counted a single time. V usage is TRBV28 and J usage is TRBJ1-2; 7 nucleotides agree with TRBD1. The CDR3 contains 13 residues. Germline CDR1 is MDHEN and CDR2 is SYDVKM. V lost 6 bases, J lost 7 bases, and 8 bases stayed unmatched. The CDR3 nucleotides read TGTGCCAGCAGACTACAGGGGCGGGTTGGCTACACCTTC. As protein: CASRLQGRVGYTF.

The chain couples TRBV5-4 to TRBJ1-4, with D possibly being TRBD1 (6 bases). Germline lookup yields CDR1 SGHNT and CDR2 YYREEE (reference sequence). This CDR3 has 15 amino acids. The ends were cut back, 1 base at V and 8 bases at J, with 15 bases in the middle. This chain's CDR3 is CASSLRARGDEKLFF. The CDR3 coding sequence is TGTGCCAGCAGCTTGCGAGCCAGGGGTGACGAAAAACTGTTTTTT.

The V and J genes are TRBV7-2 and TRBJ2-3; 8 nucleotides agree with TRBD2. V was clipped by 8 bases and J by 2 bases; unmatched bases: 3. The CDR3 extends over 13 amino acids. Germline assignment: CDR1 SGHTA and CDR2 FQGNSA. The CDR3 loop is CASGLAVTDTQYF. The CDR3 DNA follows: TGTGCCAGCGGACTAGCCGTCACAGATACGCAGTATTTT.

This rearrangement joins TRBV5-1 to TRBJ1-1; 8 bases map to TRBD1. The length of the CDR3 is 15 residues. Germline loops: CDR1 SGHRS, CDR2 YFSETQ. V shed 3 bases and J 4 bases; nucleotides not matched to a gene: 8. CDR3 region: CASSSQTQGGTEAFF. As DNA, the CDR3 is TGCGCCAGCAGCTCCCAGACACAGGGGGGCACTGAAGCTTTCTTT.

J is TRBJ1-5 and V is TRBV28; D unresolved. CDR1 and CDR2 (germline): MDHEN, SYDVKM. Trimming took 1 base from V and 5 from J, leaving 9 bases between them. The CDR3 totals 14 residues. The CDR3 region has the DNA TGTGCCAGCAGTTTATCTCCAGGCTATCAGCCCCAGCATTTT. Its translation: CASSLSPGYQPQHF.

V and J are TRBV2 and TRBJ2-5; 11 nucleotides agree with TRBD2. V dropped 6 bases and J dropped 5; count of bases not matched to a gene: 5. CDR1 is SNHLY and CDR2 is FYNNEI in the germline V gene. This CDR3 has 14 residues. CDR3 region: CASRLAGEKETQYF. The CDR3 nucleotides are TGTGCCAGCAGACTAGCGGGAGAAAAGGAGACCCAGTACTTC. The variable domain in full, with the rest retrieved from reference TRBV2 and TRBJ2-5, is EPEVTQTPSHQVTQMGQEVILRCVPISNHLYFYWYRQILGQKVEFLVSFYNNEISEKSEIFDDQFSVERPDGSNFTLKIRSTKLEDSAMYFCASRLAGEKETQYFGPGTRLLVL.

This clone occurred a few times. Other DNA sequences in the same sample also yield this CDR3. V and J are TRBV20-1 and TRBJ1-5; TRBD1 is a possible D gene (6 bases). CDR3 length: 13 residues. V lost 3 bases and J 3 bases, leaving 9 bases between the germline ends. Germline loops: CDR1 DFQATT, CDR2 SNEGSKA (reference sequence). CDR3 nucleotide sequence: TGCAGTGCTAGTCAGGGGACCAATCAGCCCCAGCATTTT. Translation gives CSASQGTNQPQHF.

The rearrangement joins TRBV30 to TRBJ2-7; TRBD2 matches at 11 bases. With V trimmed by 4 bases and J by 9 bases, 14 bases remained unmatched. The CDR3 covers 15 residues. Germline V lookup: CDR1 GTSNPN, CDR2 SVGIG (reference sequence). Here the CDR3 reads CAWTYGLAGGSRQYF. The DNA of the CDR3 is TGTGCCTGGACTTACGGGCTAGCGGGAGGTTCCCGGCAGTACTTC.

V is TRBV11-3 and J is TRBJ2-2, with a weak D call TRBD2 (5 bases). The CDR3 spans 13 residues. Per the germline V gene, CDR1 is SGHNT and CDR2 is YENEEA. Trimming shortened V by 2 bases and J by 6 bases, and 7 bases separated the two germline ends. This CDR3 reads CASSLSRAGELFF. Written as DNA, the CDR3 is TGTGCCAGCAGCTTATCGCGGGCCGGGGAGCTGTTTTTT.

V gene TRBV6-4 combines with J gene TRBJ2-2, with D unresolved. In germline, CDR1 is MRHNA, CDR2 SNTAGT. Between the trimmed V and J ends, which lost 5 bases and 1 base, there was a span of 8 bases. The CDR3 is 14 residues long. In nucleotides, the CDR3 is TGTGCCAGCAGTCAGGTTAAGAACACCGGGGAGCTGTTTTTT. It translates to CASSQVKNTGELFF.

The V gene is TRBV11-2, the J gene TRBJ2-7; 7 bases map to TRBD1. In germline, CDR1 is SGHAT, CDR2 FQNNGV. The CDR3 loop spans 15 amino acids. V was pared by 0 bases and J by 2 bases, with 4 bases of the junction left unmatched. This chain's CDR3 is CASSLDGQVAYEQYF. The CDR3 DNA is TGTGCCAGCAGCTTAGACGGACAGGTTGCCTACGAGCAGTACTTC.

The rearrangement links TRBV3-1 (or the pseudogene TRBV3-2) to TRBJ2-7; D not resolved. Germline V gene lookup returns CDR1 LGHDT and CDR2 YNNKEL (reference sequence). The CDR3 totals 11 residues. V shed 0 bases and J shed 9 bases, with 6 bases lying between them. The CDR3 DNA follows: TGTGCCAGCAGCCAAGAAACTTGGCAGTACTTC. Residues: CASSQETWQYF.

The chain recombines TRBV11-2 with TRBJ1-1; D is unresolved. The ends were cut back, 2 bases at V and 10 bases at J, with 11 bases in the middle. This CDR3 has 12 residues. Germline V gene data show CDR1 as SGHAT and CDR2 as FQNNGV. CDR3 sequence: CASSLIGAGAFF. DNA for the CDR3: TGTGCCAGCAGCTTAATAGGAGCTGGAGCTTTCTTT.

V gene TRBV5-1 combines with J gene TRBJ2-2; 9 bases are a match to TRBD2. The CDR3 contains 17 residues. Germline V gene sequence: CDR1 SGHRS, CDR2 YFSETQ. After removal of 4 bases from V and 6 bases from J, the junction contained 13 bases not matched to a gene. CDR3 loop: CASSPQYAGGPPGELFF. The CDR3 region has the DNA TGCGCCAGCAGCCCGCAGTATGCGGGAGGGCCTCCCGGGGAGCTGTTTTTT.

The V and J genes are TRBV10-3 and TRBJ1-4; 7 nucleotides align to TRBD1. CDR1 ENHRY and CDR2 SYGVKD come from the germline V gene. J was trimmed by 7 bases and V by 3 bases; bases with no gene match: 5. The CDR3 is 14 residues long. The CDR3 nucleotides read TGTGCCATCAGTGAAGGACAGGCCAGTGAAAAACTGTTTTTT. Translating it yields CAISEGQASEKLFF.

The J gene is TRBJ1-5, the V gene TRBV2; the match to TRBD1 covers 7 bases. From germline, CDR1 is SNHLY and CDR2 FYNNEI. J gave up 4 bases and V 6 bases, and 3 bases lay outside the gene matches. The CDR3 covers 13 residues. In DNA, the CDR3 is TGTGCCAGCAGGGGGACAGCGAATCAGCCCCAGCATTTT. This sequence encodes CASRGTANQPQHF. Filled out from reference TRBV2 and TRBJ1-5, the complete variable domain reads EPEVTQTPSHQVTQMGQEVILRCVPISNHLYFYWYRQILGQKVEFLVSFYNNEISEKSEIFDDQFSVERPDGSNFTLKIRSTKLEDSAMYFCASRGTANQPQHFGDGTRLSIL.

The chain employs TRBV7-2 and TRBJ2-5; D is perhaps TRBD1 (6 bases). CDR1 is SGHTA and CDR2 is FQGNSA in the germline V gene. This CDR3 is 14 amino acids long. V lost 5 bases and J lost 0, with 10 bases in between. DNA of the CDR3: TGTGCCAGCAGCCTTTGGGACAACCAAGAGACCCAGTACTTC. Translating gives CASSLWDNQETQYF.

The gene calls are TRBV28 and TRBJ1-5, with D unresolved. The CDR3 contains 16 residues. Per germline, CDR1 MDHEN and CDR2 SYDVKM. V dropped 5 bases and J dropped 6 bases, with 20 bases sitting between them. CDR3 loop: CASSPRPREGSQPQHF. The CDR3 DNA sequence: TGTGCCAGCAGTCCGAGACCGCGGGAGGGAAGTCAGCCCCAGCATTTT.

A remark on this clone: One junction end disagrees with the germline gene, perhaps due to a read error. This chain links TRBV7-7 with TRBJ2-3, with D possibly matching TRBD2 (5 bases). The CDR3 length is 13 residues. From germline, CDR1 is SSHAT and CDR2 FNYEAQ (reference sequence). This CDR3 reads CASSLGLADTQYF. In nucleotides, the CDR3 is TGTGCTAGCAGCTTAGGGCTAGCCGATACGCAGTATTTT.

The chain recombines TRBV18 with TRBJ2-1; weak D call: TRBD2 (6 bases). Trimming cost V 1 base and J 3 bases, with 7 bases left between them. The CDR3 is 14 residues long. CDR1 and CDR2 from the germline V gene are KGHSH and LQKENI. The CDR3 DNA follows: TGTGCCAGCTCACCACTGGACTACTACAATGAGCAGTTCTTC. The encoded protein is CASSPLDYYNEQFF.

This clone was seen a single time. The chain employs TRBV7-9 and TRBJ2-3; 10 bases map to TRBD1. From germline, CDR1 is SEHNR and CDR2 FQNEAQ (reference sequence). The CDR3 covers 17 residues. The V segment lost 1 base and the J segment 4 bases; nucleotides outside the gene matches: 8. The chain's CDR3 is CASSLGHEGTGADTQYF. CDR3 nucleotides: TGTGCCAGCAGCTTAGGCCATGAGGGGACAGGGGCAGATACGCAGTATTTT.

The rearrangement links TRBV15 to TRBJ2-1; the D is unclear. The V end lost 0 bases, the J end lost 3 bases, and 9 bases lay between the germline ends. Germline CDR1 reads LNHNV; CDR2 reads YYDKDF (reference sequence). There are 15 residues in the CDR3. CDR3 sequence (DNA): TGTGCCACCAGCAGAGACAACAGATACTACAATGAGCAGTTCTTC. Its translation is CATSRDNRYYNEQFF.

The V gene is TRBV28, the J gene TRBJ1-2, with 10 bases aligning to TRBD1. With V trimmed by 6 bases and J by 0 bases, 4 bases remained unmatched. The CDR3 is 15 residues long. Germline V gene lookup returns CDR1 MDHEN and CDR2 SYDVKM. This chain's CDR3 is CASRPGQGTNYGYTF. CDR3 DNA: TGTGCCAGCAGGCCGGGACAGGGGACTAACTATGGCTACACCTTC.

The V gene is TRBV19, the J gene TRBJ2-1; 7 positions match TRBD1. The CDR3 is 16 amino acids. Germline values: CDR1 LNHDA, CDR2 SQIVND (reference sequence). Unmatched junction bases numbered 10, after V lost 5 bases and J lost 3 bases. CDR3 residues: CASSPPTGQFYNEQFF. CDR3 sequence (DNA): TGTGCCAGTAGTCCCCCTACGGGACAGTTCTACAATGAGCAGTTCTTC.

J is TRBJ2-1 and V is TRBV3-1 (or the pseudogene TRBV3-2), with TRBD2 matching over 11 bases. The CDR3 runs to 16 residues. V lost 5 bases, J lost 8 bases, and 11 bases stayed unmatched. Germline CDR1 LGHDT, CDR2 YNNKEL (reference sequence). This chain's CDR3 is CASSIGTSGLRDEQFF. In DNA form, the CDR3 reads TGTGCCAGCAGCATAGGGACTAGCGGTCTAAGGGATGAGCAGTTCTTC.

The CDR3 loop reads CASSLSWLQKNTEAFF. The CDR3 DNA follows: TGTGCCAGCAGCTTATCTTGGCTGCAGAAGAACACTGAAGCTTTCTTT. The rearrangement uses TRBV7-9 and TRBJ1-1; D is uncertain. The CDR3 spans 16 residues. In germline, CDR1 is SEHNR, CDR2 FQNEAQ (reference sequence). Deletions cut 2 bases from V and 1 base from J, with 14 bases between.

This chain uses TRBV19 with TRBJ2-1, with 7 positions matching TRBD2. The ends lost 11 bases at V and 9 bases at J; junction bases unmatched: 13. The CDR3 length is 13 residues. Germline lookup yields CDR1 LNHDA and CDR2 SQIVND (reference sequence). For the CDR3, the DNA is TGTGCCCGCCCAATGGGAGGGTTGGTTGAGCAGTTCTTC. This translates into CARPMGGLVEQFF.